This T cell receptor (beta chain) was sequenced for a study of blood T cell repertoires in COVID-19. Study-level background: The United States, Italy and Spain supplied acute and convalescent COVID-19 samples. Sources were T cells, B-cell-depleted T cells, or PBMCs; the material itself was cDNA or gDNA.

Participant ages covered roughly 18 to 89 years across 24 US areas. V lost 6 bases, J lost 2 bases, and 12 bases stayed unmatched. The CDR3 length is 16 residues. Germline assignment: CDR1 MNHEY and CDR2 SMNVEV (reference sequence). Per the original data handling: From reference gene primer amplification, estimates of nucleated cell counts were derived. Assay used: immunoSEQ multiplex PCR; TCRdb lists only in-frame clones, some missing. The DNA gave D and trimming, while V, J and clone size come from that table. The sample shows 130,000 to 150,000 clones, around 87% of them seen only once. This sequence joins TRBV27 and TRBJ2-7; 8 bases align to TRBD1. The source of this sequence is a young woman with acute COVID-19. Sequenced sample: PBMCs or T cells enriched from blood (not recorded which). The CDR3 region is CASSTGTEQGAYEQYF. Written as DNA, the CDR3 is TGTGCCAGCAGCACCGGAACTGAACAGGGGGCCTACGAGCAGTACTTC.